A single T cell receptor (beta chain) is shown here with its context. What it binds is unknown. The sample belongs to a study of neurological immune-mediated disorders. Study overall: Most of the 34 multiple sclerosis patients had relapsing-remitting disease; 3 had secondary progressive.

This CDR3 has 15 residues. In germline, CDR1 is SGHRS, CDR2 YFSETQ. The trim removed 3 bases at V and 6 bases at J, leaving 8 bases unmatched. Overall study findings and caveats: The absence of shared CDR3 amino acid sequences among expanded clones across subjects suggests private repertoires in all groups.

5'RACE employing 10-nucleotide random UMIs yielded the cDNA. TCRdb re-analysed the 5' RACE reads in MiXCR, keeping a single row per CDR3 protein. The data hold over 60,000 distinct CDR3 sequences, with 4.5% to 5.5% observed a single time. Sequenced input: PBMCs. This receptor was taken from a woman in her seventies with multiple sclerosis. The chain uses TRBV5-1 and TRBJ2-3; the match to TRBD1 covers 9 bases. CDR3 bases: TGCGCCAGCAGCTCACAGGGGGCGCAGAAGGATACGCAGTATTTT. Translating gives CASSSQGAQKDTQYF. Looking up the rest from reference TRBV5-1 and TRBJ2-3 gives the full variable domain: KAGVTQTPRYLIKTRGQQVTLSCSPISGHRSVSWYQQTPGQGLQFLFEYFSETQRNKGNFPGRFSGRQFSNSRSEMNVSTLELGDSALYLCASSSQGAQKDTQYFGPGTRLTVL.